The table lists the clone carrying this TCR beta chain with a few counts. Its matching antigen is unknown. This sample was included in a study of blood T cells in healthy people across ages. V was pared by 0 bases and J by 3 bases, with 27 bases between. The CDR3 is made up of 20 amino acids. Germline V lookup: CDR1 DFQATT, CDR2 SNEGSKA (reference sequence). In each sample, at least 6.5 million PBMCs were isolated. Together with a sample-barcoded 5' primer, a J-beta primer mix was included in a second PCR lasting roughly 6 to 12 cycles. TCRdb re-derived calls from the 5' RACE reads in MiXCR, one entry per CDR3 protein. This table holds 1.5 million to 2 million distinct CDR3 sequences, just under 50% found once. Study-wide results and caveats: Aged donors had fewer naive CD4+ cells and lower diversity than long-lived donors. Researchers deemed the diversity estimates from one million T cells underestimates.

J is TRBJ2-1 and V is TRBV20-1; no clear D. Material: blood. This TCR was recovered from a woman aged 40 to 50 in good health. For the CDR3, the DNA is TGCAGTGCTAGAGATTTCGGGCCCCGGAAGCCACAATGGGACTACAATGAGCAGTTCTTC. It yields the protein CSARDFGPRKPQWDYNEQFF.